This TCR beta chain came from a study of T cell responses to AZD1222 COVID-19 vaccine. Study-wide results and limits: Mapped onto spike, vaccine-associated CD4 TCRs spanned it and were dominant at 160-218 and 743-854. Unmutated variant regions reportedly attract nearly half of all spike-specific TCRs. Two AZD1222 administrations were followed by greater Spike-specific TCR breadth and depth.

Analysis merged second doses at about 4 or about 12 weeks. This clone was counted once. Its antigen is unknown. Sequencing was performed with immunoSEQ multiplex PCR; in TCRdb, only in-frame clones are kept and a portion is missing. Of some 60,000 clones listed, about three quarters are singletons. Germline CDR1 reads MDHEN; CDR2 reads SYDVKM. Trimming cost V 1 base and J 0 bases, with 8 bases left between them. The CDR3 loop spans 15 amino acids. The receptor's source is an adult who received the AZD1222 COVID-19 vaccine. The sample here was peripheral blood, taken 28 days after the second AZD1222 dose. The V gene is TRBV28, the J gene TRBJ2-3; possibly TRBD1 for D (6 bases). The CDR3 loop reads CASSLYQGSTDTQYF. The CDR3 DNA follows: TGTGCCAGCAGTTTATACCAGGGGAGCACAGATACGCAGTATTTT.